What follows is one TCR beta chain and its context. Being one base from a much bigger clone, this may be a read error. The record originates from a study of response to subunit inactivated influenza vaccine. TCRdb independently ran MiXCR on the RT-PCR reads; one entry per CDR3 protein. Of 500,000 to 600,000 distinct CDR3 sequences listed, approximately 11% are singletons. The CDR3 extends over 15 amino acids. Germline lookup yields CDR1 DFQATT and CDR2 SNEGSKA (reference sequence). The data also belong to a second study, concerning T cells expressing NK-cell markers. From that study: The authors generated TCR beta cDNA through 5'RACE template switching with UMIs. Sorting was limited to alpha-beta TCR-expressing T cells with an anti-gamma-delta TCR antibody in several experiments. A range of about 1.0-8% of CD8+ T cells consisted of dominant NKG2C+ clonotypes in more than five donors. Expanded NKG2C+ T cell clones had unclear HCMV specificity.

The chain employs TRBV20-1 and TRBJ2-7; no clear D gene. Judging by the DNA end, TRBJ2-1 fits better; the J call may be wrong. The sample consisted of PBMCs from blood, taken on the day of vaccination. The receptor's source is a man aged 50 to 59 who received an inactivated influenza vaccine. CDR3 in DNA: TGCAGTGCTAGCGCCCCCGTACAGAGAGCCTACGAGCAGTTCTTC. Its protein product is CSASAPVQRAYEQFF.